The following is a TCR beta chain sequence with its context. The antigen remains undetermined. This entry is derived from a study of response to subunit inactivated influenza vaccine. The V end lost 2 bases, the J end lost 4 bases, and 8 bases lay between the germline ends. The CDR3 is 13 residues long. Germline V CDR1 and CDR2: SGHTA, FQGNSA. General study points: The authors put forward the suggestion that each seasonal influenza vaccination may bring in only a limited number of new T cells.

MiXCR, run by TCRdb on the RT-PCR reads, gives a single entry per CDR3 protein. Among 650,000 to 800,000 distinct CDR3 sequences listed, approximately 15% were seen once. This TCR was recovered from a man aged 50-60 years who received an inactivated influenza vaccine. The chain joins TRBV7-2 to TRBJ1-1; D ambiguous. The sequences come from PBMCs from blood, collected around 14 days before vaccination. In nucleotides, the CDR3 is TGTGCCAGCAGCTTAAGTAGGCGCACTGAAGCTTTCTTT. Translating gives CASSLSRRTEAFF.